This T cell receptor beta chain was identified during a study of human T cells and chemical hapten exposure. The overall study: Patch tests delivered 0.01% DPC to the upper back and were evaluated at 6 days.

The CDR3 is made up of 16 amino acids. The germline CDR1 and CDR2 sequences are LNHDA and SQIVND (reference sequence). V lost 5 bases and J lost 9; bases outside the gene matches: 13. Sample time point: patch test 1, 2 weeks after DPC sensitization. Treatment given: therapeutic diphenylcyclopropenone sensitization with weekly scalp DPC. The total RNA was obtained from whole blood that was not fractionated. This clonotype was picked up many times. Its antigen is currently unknown. Study-level results: Relative to control repertoires, expanded TCRs gave rise to significantly more large CDR3 similarity clusters.

Study processing details: 96,000 or so TCRs per sample was the median, with a range of about 20,000 to 690,600. TCRdb ran MiXCR on the RACE reads and lists one entry per CDR3 protein. The V and J calls were determined by TCRdb, not by the authors. The sample has about 70,000 distinct CDR3 sequences, over 7.5% seen once; the top ten hold more than 2.5%. This receptor was identified in a woman between 40 and 50 years old with alopecia areata. Some clones in this sample may be carry-over from other donors' samples. The sample was whole blood, taken in connection with sensitization to the hapten diphenylcyclopropenone (DPC). This chain connects TRBV19 to TRBJ2-1; 10 nucleotides match TRBD1. The CDR3 region has the DNA TGTGCCAGTAGTCCCTATGGCCGACAGGGGGCGAGTGAGCAGTTCTTC. It is translated as CASSPYGRQGASEQFF.